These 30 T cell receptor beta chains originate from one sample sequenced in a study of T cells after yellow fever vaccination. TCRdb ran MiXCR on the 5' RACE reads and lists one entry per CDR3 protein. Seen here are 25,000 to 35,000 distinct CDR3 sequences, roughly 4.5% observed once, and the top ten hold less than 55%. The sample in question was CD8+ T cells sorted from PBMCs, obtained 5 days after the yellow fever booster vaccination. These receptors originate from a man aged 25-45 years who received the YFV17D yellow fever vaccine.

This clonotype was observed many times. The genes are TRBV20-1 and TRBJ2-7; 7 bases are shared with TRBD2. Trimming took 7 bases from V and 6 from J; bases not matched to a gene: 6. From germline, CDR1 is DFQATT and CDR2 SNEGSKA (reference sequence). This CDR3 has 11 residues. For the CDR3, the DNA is TGCAGTGGGGGGGGGTCGGGCGAGCAGTACTTC. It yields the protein CSGGGSGEQYF.

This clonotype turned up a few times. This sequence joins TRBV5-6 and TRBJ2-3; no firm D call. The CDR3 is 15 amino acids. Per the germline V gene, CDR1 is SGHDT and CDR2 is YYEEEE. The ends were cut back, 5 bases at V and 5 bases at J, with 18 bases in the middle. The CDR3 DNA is TGTGCCAGCAGTTCTACCCCCGGAGTTGGAGATACGCAGTATTTT. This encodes CASSSTPGVGDTQYF.

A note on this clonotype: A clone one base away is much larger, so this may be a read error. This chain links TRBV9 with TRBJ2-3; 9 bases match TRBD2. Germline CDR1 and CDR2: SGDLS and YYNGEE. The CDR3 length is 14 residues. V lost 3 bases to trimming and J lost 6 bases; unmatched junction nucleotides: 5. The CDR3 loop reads CASSGGGGWDTQYF. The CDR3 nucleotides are TGTGCCAGCAGCGGCGGGGGGGGCTGGGATACGCAGTATTTT.

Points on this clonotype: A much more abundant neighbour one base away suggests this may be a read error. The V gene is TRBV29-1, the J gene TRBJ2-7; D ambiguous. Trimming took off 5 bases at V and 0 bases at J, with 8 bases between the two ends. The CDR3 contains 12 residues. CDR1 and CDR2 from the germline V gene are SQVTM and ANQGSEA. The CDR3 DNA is TGCAGCGTTTGTGTGAGCTCCTACGAGCAGTACTTC. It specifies CSVCVSSYEQYF.

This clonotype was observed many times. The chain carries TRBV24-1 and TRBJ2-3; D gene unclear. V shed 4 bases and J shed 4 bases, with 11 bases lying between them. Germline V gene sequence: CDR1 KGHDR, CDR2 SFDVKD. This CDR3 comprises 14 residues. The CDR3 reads CATSDINAADTQYF. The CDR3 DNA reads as TGTGCCACCAGTGACATCAACGCAGCAGATACGCAGTATTTT.

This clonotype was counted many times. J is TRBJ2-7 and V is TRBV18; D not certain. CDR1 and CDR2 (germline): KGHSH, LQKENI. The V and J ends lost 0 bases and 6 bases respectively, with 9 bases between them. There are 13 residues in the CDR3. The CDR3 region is CASSPPGRVEQYF. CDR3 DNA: TGTGCCAGCTCACCACCGGGTAGGGTCGAGCAGTACTTC.

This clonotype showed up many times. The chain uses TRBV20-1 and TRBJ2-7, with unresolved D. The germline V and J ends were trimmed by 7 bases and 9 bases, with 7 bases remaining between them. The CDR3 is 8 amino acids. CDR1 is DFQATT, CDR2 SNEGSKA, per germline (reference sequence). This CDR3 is CSVGGQYF. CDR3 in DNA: TGCAGTGTGGGTGGGCAGTACTTC.

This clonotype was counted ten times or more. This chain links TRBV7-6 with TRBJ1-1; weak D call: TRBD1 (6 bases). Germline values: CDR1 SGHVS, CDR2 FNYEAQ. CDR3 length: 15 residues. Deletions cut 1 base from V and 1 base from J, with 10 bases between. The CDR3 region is CASSLVATGNTEAFF. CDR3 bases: TGTGCCAGCAGCTTAGTGGCGACAGGGAACACTGAAGCTTTCTTT.

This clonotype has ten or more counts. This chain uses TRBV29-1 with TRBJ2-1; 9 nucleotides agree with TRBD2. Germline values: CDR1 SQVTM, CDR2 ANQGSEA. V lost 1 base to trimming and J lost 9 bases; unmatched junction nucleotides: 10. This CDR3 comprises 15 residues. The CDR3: CSVEGSGSRVGEQFF. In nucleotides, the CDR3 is TGCAGCGTTGAAGGTAGCGGGAGTAGAGTCGGTGAGCAGTTCTTC.

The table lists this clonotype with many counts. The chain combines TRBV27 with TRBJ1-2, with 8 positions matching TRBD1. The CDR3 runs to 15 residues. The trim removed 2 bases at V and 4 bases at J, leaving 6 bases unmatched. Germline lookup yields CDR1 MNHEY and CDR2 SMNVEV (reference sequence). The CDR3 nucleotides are TGTGCCAGCAGTTTAATTGGACAGGGCCTCTATGGCTACACCTTC. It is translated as CASSLIGQGLYGYTF.

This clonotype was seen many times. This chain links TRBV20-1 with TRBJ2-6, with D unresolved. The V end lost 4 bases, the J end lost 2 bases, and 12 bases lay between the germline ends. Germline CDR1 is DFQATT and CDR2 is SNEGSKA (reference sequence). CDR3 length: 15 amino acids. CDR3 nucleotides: TGCAGTGCTATCCCTGGAAAGGCTGGGGCCAACGTCCTGACTTTC. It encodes CSAIPGKAGANVLTF.

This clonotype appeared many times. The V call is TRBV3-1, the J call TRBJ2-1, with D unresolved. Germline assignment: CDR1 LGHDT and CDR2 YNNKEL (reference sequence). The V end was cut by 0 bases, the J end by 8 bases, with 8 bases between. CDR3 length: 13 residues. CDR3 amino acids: CASSQDPSYEQFF. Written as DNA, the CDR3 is TGTGCCAGCAGCCAAGATCCCAGCTATGAGCAGTTCTTC.

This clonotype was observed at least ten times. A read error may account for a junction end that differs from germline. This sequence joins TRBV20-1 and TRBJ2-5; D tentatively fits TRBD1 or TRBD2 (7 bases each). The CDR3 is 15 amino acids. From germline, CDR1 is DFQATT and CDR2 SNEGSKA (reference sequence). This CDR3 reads CSARDSEPGGDRANF. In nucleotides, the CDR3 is TGCAGTGCTAGAGATTCTGAACCGGGGGGCGACAGGGCCAACTTC.

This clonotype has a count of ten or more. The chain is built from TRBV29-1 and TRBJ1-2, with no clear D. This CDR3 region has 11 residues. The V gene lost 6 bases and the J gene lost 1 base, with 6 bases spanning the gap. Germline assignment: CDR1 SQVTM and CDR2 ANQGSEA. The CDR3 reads CSVQLNYGYTF. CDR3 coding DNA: TGCAGCGTACAGCTTAACTATGGCTACACCTTC.

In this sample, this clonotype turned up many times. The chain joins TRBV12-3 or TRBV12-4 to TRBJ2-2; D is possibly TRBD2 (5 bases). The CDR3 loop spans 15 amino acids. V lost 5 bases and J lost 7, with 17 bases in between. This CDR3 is CASSPWTPGDGELFF. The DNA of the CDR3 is TGTGCCAGCAGTCCGTGGACTCCAGGTGACGGGGAGCTGTTTTTT.

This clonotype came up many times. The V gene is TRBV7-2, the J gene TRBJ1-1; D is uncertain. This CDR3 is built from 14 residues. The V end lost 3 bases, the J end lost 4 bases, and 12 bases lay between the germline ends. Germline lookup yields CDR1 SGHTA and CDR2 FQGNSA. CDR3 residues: CASSFISLGTEAFF. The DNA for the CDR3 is TGTGCCAGCAGCTTCATAAGTTTGGGCACTGAAGCTTTCTTT.

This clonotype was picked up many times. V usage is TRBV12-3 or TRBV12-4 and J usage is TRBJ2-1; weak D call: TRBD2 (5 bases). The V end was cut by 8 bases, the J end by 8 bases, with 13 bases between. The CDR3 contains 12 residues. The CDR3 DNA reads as TGTGCCAGCCTGACGGGGTCCTATGAGCAGTTCTTC. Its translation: CASLTGSYEQFF.

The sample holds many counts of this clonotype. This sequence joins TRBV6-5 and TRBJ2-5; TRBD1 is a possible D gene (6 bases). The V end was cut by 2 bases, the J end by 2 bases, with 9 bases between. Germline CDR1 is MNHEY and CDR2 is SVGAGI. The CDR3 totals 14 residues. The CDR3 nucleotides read TGTGCCAGCAGTTACGGGGGCACGCAAGAGACCCAGTACTTC. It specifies CASSYGGTQETQYF.

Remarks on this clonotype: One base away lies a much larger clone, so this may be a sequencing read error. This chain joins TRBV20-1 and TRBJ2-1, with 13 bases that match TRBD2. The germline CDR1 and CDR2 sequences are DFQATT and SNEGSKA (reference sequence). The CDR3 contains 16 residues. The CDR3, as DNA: TGCTGTGCAGAAACCGGGACTAGCGGGATGATGGATGAGCAGTTCTTC. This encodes CCAETGTSGMMDEQFF.

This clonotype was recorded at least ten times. The CDR3, as DNA: TGTGCCAGCAGCCAAGCCGGGAACTATGGCTACACCTTC. Amino acid sequence: CASSQAGNYGYTF. The genes are TRBV14 and TRBJ1-2; D gene ambiguous. This CDR3 region has 13 residues. Germline CDR1 is SGHDN and CDR2 is FVKESK. V was shortened by 1 base and J by 2 bases, with 5 bases between the two germline ends.

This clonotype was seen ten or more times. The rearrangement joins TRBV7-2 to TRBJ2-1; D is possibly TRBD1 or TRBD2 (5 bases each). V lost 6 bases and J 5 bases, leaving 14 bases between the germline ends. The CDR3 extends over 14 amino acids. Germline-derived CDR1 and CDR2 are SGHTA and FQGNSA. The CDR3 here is CASRHRDDHNEQFF. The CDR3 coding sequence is TGTGCCAGCAGACACCGGGACGATCACAATGAGCAGTTCTTC.

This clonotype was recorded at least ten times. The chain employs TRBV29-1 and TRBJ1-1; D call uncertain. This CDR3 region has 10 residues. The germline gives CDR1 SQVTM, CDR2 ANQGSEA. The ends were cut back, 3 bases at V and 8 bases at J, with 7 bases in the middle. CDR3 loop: CSVEHGEAFF. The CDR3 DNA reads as TGCAGCGTTGAGCACGGAGAAGCTTTCTTT.

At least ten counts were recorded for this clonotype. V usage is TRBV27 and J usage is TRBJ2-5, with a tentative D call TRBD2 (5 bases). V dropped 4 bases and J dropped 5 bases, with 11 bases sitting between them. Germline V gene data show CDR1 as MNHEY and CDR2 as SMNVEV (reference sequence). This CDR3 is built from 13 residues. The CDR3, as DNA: TGTGCCAGCAGTTGGAGCGGTTGGGAGACCCAGTACTTC. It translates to CASSWSGWETQYF.

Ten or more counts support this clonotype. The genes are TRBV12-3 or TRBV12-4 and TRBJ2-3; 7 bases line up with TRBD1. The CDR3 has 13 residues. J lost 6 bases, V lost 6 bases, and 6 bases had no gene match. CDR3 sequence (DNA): TGTGCCAGCAGCAACCAGGGACAGGATACGCAGTATTTT. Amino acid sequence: CASSNQGQDTQYF.

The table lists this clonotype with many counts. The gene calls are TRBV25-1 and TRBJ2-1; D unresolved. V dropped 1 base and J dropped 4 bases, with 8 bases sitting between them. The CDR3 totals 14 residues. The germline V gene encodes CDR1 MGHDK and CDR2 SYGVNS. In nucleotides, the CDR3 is TGTGCCAGCAGTGAATTTTACACTTACAATGAGCAGTTCTTC. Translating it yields CASSEFYTYNEQFF.

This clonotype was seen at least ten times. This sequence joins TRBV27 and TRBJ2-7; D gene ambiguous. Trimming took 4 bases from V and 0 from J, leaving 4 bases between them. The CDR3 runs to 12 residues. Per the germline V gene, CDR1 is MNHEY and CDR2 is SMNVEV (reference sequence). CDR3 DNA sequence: TGTGCCAGCAGTTCCAGCTCCTACGAGCAGTACTTC. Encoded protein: CASSSSSYEQYF.

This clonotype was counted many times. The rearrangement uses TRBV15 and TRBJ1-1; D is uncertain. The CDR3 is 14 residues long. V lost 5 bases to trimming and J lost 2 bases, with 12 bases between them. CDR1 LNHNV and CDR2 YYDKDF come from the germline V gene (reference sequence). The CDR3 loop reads CATSEVNLNTEAFF. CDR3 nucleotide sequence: TGTGCCACCAGCGAAGTGAATCTTAACACTGAAGCTTTCTTT. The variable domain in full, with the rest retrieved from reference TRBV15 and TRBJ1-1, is DAMVIQNPRYQVTQFGKPVTLSCSQTLNHNVMYWYQQKSSQAPKLLFHYYDKDFNNEADTPDNFQSRRPNTSFCFLDIRSPGLGDTAMYLCATSEVNLNTEAFFGQGTRLTVV.

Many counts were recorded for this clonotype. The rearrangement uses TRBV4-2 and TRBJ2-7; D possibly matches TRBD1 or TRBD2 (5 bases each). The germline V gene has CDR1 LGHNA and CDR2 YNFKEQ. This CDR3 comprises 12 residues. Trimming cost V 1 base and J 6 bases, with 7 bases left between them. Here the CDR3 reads CASSQVGGEQYF. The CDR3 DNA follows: TGTGCCAGCAGCCAAGTTGGGGGCGAGCAGTACTTC.

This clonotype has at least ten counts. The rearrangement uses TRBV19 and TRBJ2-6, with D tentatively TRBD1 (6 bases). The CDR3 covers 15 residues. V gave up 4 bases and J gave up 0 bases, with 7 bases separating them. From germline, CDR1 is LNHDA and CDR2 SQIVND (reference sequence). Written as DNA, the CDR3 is TGTGCCAGTAGTAGGACAGACTCTGGGGCCAACGTCCTGACTTTC. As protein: CASSRTDSGANVLTF. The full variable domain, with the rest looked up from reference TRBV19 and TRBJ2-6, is DGGITQSPKYLFRKEGQNVTLSCEQNLNHDAMYWYRQDPGQGLRLIYYSQIVNDFQKGDIAEGYSVSREKKESFPLTVTSAQKNPTAFYLCASSRTDSGANVLTFGAGSRLTVL.

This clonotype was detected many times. The CDR3 loop is CASSLTPRASEQYF. CDR3 bases: TGTGCCAGCAGTCTTACCCCGAGAGCCTCCGAGCAGTACTTC. The J gene is TRBJ2-7, the V gene TRBV6-1; D remains ambiguous. V gave up 5 bases and J gave up 6 bases, with 17 bases separating them. The CDR3 consists of 14 residues. The V gene's germline CDR1 is MNHNS and CDR2 SASEGT.